This is a list of T cell receptor beta chains from one sample in a study of T cells expressing NK-cell markers. TCRdb re-analyzed the 5' RACE reads; it lists each CDR3 protein once, without DNA. Recorded for this sample: roughly 450,000 distinct CDR3 sequences. The sequencing sample was made of blood T cells: a sorted CD56 or NKG2C T cell subset, CD4+ or CD8+ T cells, or bulk PBMC T cells (not recorded which). The source is a woman aged 45-65 years in good health. The CDR3 runs from the conserved cysteine through the conserved F or W.

TRBV10-3	TRBJ2-7	CAISEPTGQGEQYF
TRBV7-8	TRBJ2-7	CASSIVVSYEQYF
TRBV4-2	TRBJ2-1	CASSQKLDRAGPEQFF
TRBV7-8	TRBJ2-5	CASSLLLGKETQYF
TRBV11-3	TRBJ2-1	CASSIYSGTTYNEQFF
TRBV7-3	TRBJ2-3	CASSFMGGNTDTQYF
TRBV20-1	TRBJ2-5	CSARDLGQGEETQYF
TRBV20-1	TRBJ2-5	CSATRATSETQYF
TRBV9	TRBJ2-1	CASSVLGFGENEQFF
TRBV7-2	TRBJ1-4	CASSLEPAREKLFF
TRBV11-3	TRBJ2-1	CASSFNENNEQFF
TRBV10-3	TRBJ2-7	CAISTSGMFYEQYF
TRBV5-1	TRBJ2-1	CASSLRAESWGEQFF
TRBV12-3/TRBV12-4	TRBJ2-7	CASRMDSNSYEQYF
TRBV15	TRBJ2-3	CATSRTGTGPTDTQYF
TRBV2	TRBJ1-2	CASSADRGLGGYTF
TRBV6-5	TRBJ1-5	CASSPRDRSFNQPQHF
TRBV2	TRBJ2-2	CASSEARGGTGELFF
TRBV7-2	TRBJ1-1	CASSRGLTEAFF
TRBV12-3/TRBV12-4	TRBJ2-2	CASSRGEGAGTGELFF
TRBV12-3/TRBV12-4	TRBJ2-1	CANTLLGGGGEQFF